The 18 T cell receptor beta chains presented below share a single source sample, sequenced in a study. Using its own MiXCR run on the 5' RACE reads, TCRdb lists one record per CDR3 protein. The profile shows 40,000 to 65,000 distinct CDR3 sequences, around 25% of them singletons. Sample: tumor-infiltrating naive CD4+ T cells sorted from the breast tumor. Subset denoted: naive CD4+ T cells, CD4+CD45RA+CD25-. These receptors were taken from a female donor with breast cancer.

V gene TRBV7-2 combines with J gene TRBJ2-3; D call uncertain. In germline, CDR1 is SGHTA, CDR2 FQGNSA. The CDR3 spans 13 residues. Trimming took 1 base from V and 9 from J, leaving 11 bases between them. CDR3 in amino acids: CASSLVDLETQYF. Written as DNA, the CDR3 is TGTGCCAGCAGCTTAGTGGACCTTGAGACGCAGTATTTT. Drawing the rest from reference TRBV7-2 and TRBJ2-3, the complete variable domain is GAGVSQSPSNKVTEKGKDVELRCDPISGHTALYWYRQSLGQGLEFLIYFQGNSAPDKSGLPSDRFSAERTGGSVSTLTIQRTQQEDSAVYLCASSLVDLETQYFGPGTRLTVL.

This clonotype was observed a few times. The rearrangement links TRBV5-1 to TRBJ2-2; no clear D. The CDR3 covers 14 residues. Germline V gene data show CDR1 as SGHRS and CDR2 as YFSETQ. V was shortened by 4 bases and J by 7 bases, with 14 bases between the two germline ends. Written as DNA, the CDR3 is TGCGCCAGCAGCCCTCAAGTGTCGAGCGGGGAGCTGTTTTTT. Encoded protein: CASSPQVSSGELFF.

The V and J genes are TRBV5-1 and TRBJ1-2; possible D gene TRBD1, 6 bases. V lost 0 bases, J lost 4 bases, and 16 bases lay in between. The germline V gene encodes CDR1 SGHRS and CDR2 YFSETQ. CDR3 size: 16 residues. As DNA, the CDR3 is TGCGCCAGCAGCTTGGTGTTGGGGGGCGCGGGCTATGGCTACACCTTC. This encodes CASSLVLGGAGYGYTF.

J is TRBJ1-3 and V is TRBV9; D is possibly TRBD1 (6 bases). The ends were cut back, 0 bases at V and 0 bases at J, with 13 bases in the middle. Germline V gene lookup returns CDR1 SGDLS and CDR2 YYNGEE. The CDR3 covers 17 residues. The CDR3: CASSVVAAGASGNTIYF. DNA for the CDR3: TGTGCCAGCAGCGTAGTGGCGGCAGGGGCCTCTGGAAACACCATATATTTT.

V gene TRBV20-1 combines with J gene TRBJ1-1; D gene uncertain. The germline gives CDR1 DFQATT, CDR2 SNEGSKA (reference sequence). The CDR3 contains 11 residues. Trimming pared 3 bases from V and 4 bases from J, leaving 6 bases between. CDR3 sequence: CSASSGTEAFF. DNA of the CDR3: TGCAGTGCTAGTTCGGGCACTGAAGCTTTCTTT.

V is TRBV5-8 and J is TRBJ1-5; D not resolved. This CDR3 is 15 amino acids long. Germline V gene sequence: CDR1 SGHTS, CDR2 YDEGEE. Deletions cut 5 bases from V and 0 bases from J, with 12 bases between. The CDR3 DNA follows: TGTGCCAGCAGTGAAGGCAGATATAGCAATCAGCCCCAGCATTTT. Its protein is CASSEGRYSNQPQHF.

This clonotype was observed a handful of times. The rearrangement joins TRBV5-1 to TRBJ2-1; no clear D gene. The CDR3 sequence is 12 residues long. CDR1 is SGHRS and CDR2 is YFSETQ in the germline V gene. Deletions cut 3 bases from V and 6 bases from J, with 7 bases between. The CDR3 region is CASSSSGNEQFF. DNA for the CDR3: TGCGCCAGCAGCTCCTCAGGCAATGAGCAGTTCTTC.

This clonotype appeared a few times. This rearrangement joins TRBV7-2 to TRBJ1-5; D gene uncertain. V was cut by 1 base and J by 1 base, with 8 bases left in between. The germline gives CDR1 SGHTA, CDR2 FQGNSA. This CDR3 has 15 residues. The CDR3 region has the DNA TGTGCCAGCAGCTTAGAAAGGGCGAGCAATCAGCCCCAGCATTTT. Translated, it gives CASSLERASNQPQHF.

The V and J genes are TRBV6-2 or TRBV6-3 and TRBJ1-2; the D is unclear. The germline gives CDR1 MNHEY, CDR2 SVGEGT. Trimming shortened V by 4 bases and J by 2 bases, and 8 bases separated the two germline ends. There are 13 residues in the CDR3. The CDR3 spells CASSSQSNYGYTF. CDR3 DNA sequence: TGTGCCAGCAGTTCCCAAAGCAACTATGGCTACACCTTC.

This clonotype has more than one count but fewer than ten. The V call is TRBV5-1, the J call TRBJ2-3; 9 positions agree with TRBD1. The germline gives CDR1 SGHRS, CDR2 YFSETQ. J was trimmed by 5 bases and V by 4 bases; bases with no gene match: 11. There are 16 residues in the CDR3. The CDR3 coding sequence is TGCGCCAGCAGCGTGGCGCCGGGACAGGGCGGAGATACGCAGTATTTT. It encodes CASSVAPGQGGDTQYF.

This clonotype was detected a few times. The CDR3: CASSLLSNTGELFF. In DNA form, the CDR3 reads TGTGCCAGCAGCTTACTTTCGAACACCGGGGAGCTGTTTTTT. The chain has TRBV7-2 and TRBJ2-2; the D is unclear. The CDR3 loop spans 14 amino acids. Between the trimmed V and J ends, which lost 2 bases and 0 bases, there was a span of 4 bases. The germline CDR1 and CDR2 sequences are SGHTA and FQGNSA.

The sample holds many counts of this clonotype. The chain uses TRBV20-1 and TRBJ1-1; D uncertain. The CDR3 loop spans 13 amino acids. The germline V and J ends were trimmed by 0 bases and 1 base, with 6 bases remaining between them. Germline loops: CDR1 DFQATT, CDR2 SNEGSKA (reference sequence). The CDR3 coding sequence is TGCAGTGCTAGAGAGGGGTGGAACACTGAAGCTTTCTTT. It specifies CSAREGWNTEAFF.

The table lists this clonotype with many counts. The chain recombines TRBV20-1 with TRBJ1-2, with no clear D. This CDR3 contains 14 residues. The germline V gene encodes CDR1 DFQATT and CDR2 SNEGSKA (reference sequence). Trimming stripped 0 bases from V and 2 bases from J, with 10 bases between. CDR3 in DNA: TGCAGTGCTAGAGATAACAACGGAAACTATGGCTACACCTTC. Its translation: CSARDNNGNYGYTF.

This clonotype turned up a few times. The CDR3 reads CASSLGASGSTDTQYF. The CDR3 nucleotides read TGTGCCAGCAGCTTAGGGGCTAGCGGCAGCACAGATACGCAGTATTTT. V and J are TRBV7-8 and TRBJ2-3, with 7 positions matching TRBD2. Germline values: CDR1 SGHVS, CDR2 FQNEAQ. This CDR3 region has 16 residues. V was clipped by 1 base and J by 0 bases; unmatched bases: 4. The full variable domain, with the rest looked up from reference TRBV7-8 and TRBJ2-3, is GAGVSQSPRYKVAKRGQDVALRCDPISGHVSLFWYQQALGQGPEFLTYFQNEAQLDKSGLPSDRFFAERPEGSVSTLKIQRTQQEDSAVYLCASSLGASGSTDTQYFGPGTRLTVL.

In its sample, this clonotype was seen a few times. V is TRBV29-1 and J is TRBJ2-5; TRBD2 is a possible D gene (6 bases). The CDR3 runs 12 residues. CDR1 SQVTM and CDR2 ANQGSEA come from the germline V gene. With 5 bases removed from V and 2 bases from J, the gap between germline ends came to 9 bases. The CDR3 loop reads CSVRELQETQYF. CDR3 nucleotide sequence: TGCAGCGTTCGGGAGCTACAAGAGACCCAGTACTTC.

V and J are TRBV11-1 and TRBJ2-6; 7 nucleotides align to TRBD1. CDR3 length: 17 amino acids. Germline values: CDR1 SGHAT, CDR2 FQDESV (reference sequence). With 5 bases clipped from V and 0 bases from J, the junction kept 7 bases outside the gene matches. The CDR3 loop reads CASSPGQESSGANVLTF. CDR3 bases: TGTGCCAGCAGCCCTGGACAGGAGAGCTCTGGGGCCAACGTCCTGACTTTC.

The V and J genes are TRBV28 and TRBJ1-4; D not resolved. The CDR3 is made up of 11 amino acids. The V end was cut by 4 bases, the J end by 8 bases, with 5 bases between. Germline-derived CDR1 and CDR2 are MDHEN and SYDVKM. CDR3: CASSYSEKLFF. The DNA for the CDR3 is TGTGCCAGCAGTTATTCGGAAAAACTGTTTTTT.

This clonotype was recorded at least ten times. One end of the junction varies from germline; a read error may be responsible. J is TRBJ2-5 and V is TRBV6-2 or TRBV6-3; 7 bases are a match to TRBD2. The CDR3 has 16 residues. Germline V lookup: CDR1 MNHEY, CDR2 SVGEGT. The CDR3 is CASSYRRASGPGGGDF. The DNA of the CDR3 is TGTGCCAGCAGTTACCGCCGGGCTAGCGGTCCCGGAGGTGGGGACTTC.